Each of the 16 T cell receptor beta chains below was sequenced from the same sample in a study of T-cell memory formation after mild COVID-19. TCRdb called the 5' RACE reads again in MiXCR, with one record for every CDR3 protein. The sample has hundreds of thousands of distinct CDR3 sequences, about 20% seen once; the top ten hold around 7.7%. The source material was PBMCs or a T cell subset sorted from them (not recorded which). The receptors come from an adult woman who had mild COVID-19 (a few samples of this study predate the infection). Cell type and time point are not known.

This clonotype was recorded a few times. This chain connects TRBV6-1 to TRBJ1-3; maybe TRBD1 (6 bases). Trimming stripped 11 bases from V and 2 bases from J, with 10 bases between. The CDR3 is 12 amino acids. Germline values: CDR1 MNHNS, CDR2 SASEGT. This CDR3 reads CASGVTGNTIYF. The CDR3 DNA reads as TGTGCCTCAGGGGTAACTGGAAACACCATATATTTT.

This chain links TRBV7-9 with TRBJ1-1, with a possible D match to TRBD1 (5 bases). Germline values: CDR1 SEHNR, CDR2 FQNEAQ (reference sequence). Trimming shortened V by 1 base and J by 1 base, and 13 bases separated the two germline ends. CDR3 length: 16 amino acids. The CDR3 bases are TGTGCCAGCAGCTTAGTAGAGGGACGGCCGAACACTGAAGCTTTCTTT. Protein: CASSLVEGRPNTEAFF.

This clonotype showed up many times. This chain uses TRBV6-4 with TRBJ2-7, with 7 bases that match TRBD2. V was pared by 6 bases and J by 3 bases, with 11 bases of the junction left unmatched. The CDR3 is made up of 15 amino acids. CDR1 is MRHNA, CDR2 SNTAGT, per germline. The CDR3 coding sequence is TGTGCCAGCAGCTGGTCGGGGGGAAGACACTACGAGCAGTACTTC. The encoded protein is CASSWSGGRHYEQYF.

The chain links TRBV29-1 to TRBJ2-7, with D possibly TRBD2 on 5 matching bases. Between the trimmed V and J ends, which lost 3 bases and 6 bases, there was a span of 15 bases. The CDR3 covers 13 residues. Germline CDR1 reads SQVTM; CDR2 reads ANQGSEA. The CDR3 coding sequence is TGCAGCGTTGAGGACTCTATCGGAGGCGAGCAGTACTTC. As protein: CSVEDSIGGEQYF.

This clonotype occurred a few times. This chain links TRBV7-9 with TRBJ1-1, with 7 nucleotides matching TRBD1. CDR3 length: 17 amino acids. V shed 0 bases and J 3 bases; nucleotides not matched to a gene: 10. Germline V gives CDR1 SEHNR, CDR2 FQNEAQ (reference sequence). The DNA for the CDR3 is TGTGCCAGCAGCTTAGCCCGGACAGGTGGGGAGGACACTGAAGCTTTCTTT. Translation: CASSLARTGGEDTEAFF.

The chain recombines TRBV6-9 with TRBJ2-3; D not resolved. Germline loops: CDR1 MNHGY, CDR2 SVAAGI. Trimming pared 4 bases from V and 2 bases from J, leaving 16 bases between. CDR3 size: 16 residues. Here the CDR3 reads CASSFPGHQPTDTQYF. As DNA, the CDR3 is TGTGCCAGCAGTTTCCCGGGCCACCAACCCACAGATACGCAGTATTTT.

Only a few counts were recorded for this clonotype. CDR3 nucleotide sequence: TGCAGTGCTAGAGATTTGGGCTATGGCTACACCTTC. This codes for CSARDLGYGYTF. The chain has TRBV20-1 and TRBJ1-2; D gene ambiguous. From germline, CDR1 is DFQATT and CDR2 SNEGSKA (reference sequence). This CDR3 spans 12 amino acids. V was clipped by 0 bases and J by 4 bases, with 6 bases between them.

This clonotype was counted many times. The chain combines TRBV5-1 with TRBJ1-1, with 8 bases identical to TRBD1. CDR3 length: 15 residues. The J segment lost 0 bases and the V segment lost 2 bases, leaving 3 bases of the junction unmatched. Germline assignment: CDR1 SGHRS and CDR2 YFSETQ. CDR3 residues: CASSLWTGMNTEAFF. The DNA of the CDR3 is TGCGCCAGCAGCTTATGGACAGGGATGAACACTGAAGCTTTCTTT.

This clonotype has just a few counts. J is TRBJ2-7 and V is TRBV2; 11 nucleotides agree with TRBD2. Germline CDR1 SNHLY, CDR2 FYNNEI. V lost 8 bases and J lost 4; bases outside the gene matches: 7. CDR3 length equals 14 residues. CDR3 in DNA: TGTGCCAGCGTAACTAGCGGGAGAGGGTACGAGCAGTACTTC. Protein product: CASVTSGRGYEQYF.

V is TRBV7-2 and J is TRBJ1-4, with D uncertain. Looked up from germline, CDR1 is SGHTA and CDR2 is FQGNSA. The length of the CDR3 is 13 residues. The germline V and J ends were trimmed by 1 base and 3 bases, with 3 bases remaining between them. CDR3 nucleotide sequence: TGTGCCAGCAGCTTAGACCCTAATGAAAAACTGTTTTTT. Its protein product is CASSLDPNEKLFF.

The sample holds a few counts of this clonotype. The DNA for the CDR3 is TGTGCCAGCAGCTCGAGACTAGCGGGAGCGACCGGGGAGCTGTTTTTT. Its translation is CASSSRLAGATGELFF. V and J are TRBV7-3 and TRBJ2-2; 12 bases are shared with TRBD2. Unmatched junction bases numbered 5, after V lost 4 bases and J lost 5 bases. Per the germline V gene, CDR1 is SGHTA and CDR2 is FQGTGA. This CDR3 spans 16 amino acids.

This clonotype was seen a few times. The gene calls are TRBV11-2 and TRBJ2-3; D gene uncertain. The CDR3 totals 11 residues. CDR1 is SGHAT and CDR2 is FQNNGV in the germline V gene. Trimming stripped 6 bases from V and 13 bases from J, with 14 bases between. CDR3 sequence reads: CASSGSMLKYF. The CDR3, as DNA: TGTGCCAGCAGTGGGTCCATGCTAAAGTATTTT.

The sample holds a few counts of this clonotype. This chain joins TRBV7-2 and TRBJ2-1, with D perhaps being TRBD1 or TRBD2 (5 bases each). The germline V gene has CDR1 SGHTA and CDR2 FQGNSA. Trimming pared 7 bases from V and 0 bases from J, leaving 16 bases between. The CDR3 is 16 amino acids. The CDR3 loop is CASNTRDGSSYNEQFF. The DNA of the CDR3 is TGTGCCAGCAACACTAGGGACGGAAGCTCCTACAATGAGCAGTTCTTC.

This clonotype came up a few times. The V and J genes are TRBV24-1 and TRBJ2-3, with D perhaps matching TRBD2 (6 bases). V was trimmed by 2 bases and J by 2 bases, leaving 10 bases between them. This CDR3 contains 15 residues. Germline V gene lookup returns CDR1 KGHDR and CDR2 SFDVKD. DNA of the CDR3: TGTGCCACCAGTGATTCGTGGGGACTCACAGATACGCAGTATTTT. This encodes CATSDSWGLTDTQYF.

This clonotype was observed a few times. The chain uses TRBV6-2 or TRBV6-3 and TRBJ1-5; D perhaps matches TRBD1 (6 bases). The germline V and J ends were trimmed by 2 bases and 6 bases, with 14 bases remaining between them. Per germline, CDR1 MNHEY and CDR2 SVGEGT. The CDR3 length is 15 residues. DNA of the CDR3: TGTGCCAGCAGTTACGAGAAAACAGGGACTCAGCCCCAGCATTTT. Amino acids: CASSYEKTGTQPQHF.

The chain couples TRBV6-1 to TRBJ2-5; the D call may be TRBD1 or TRBD2 (5 bases each). The length of the CDR3 is 16 residues. The V end lost 5 bases, the J end lost 1 base, and 17 bases lay between the germline ends. The V gene's germline CDR1 is MNHNS and CDR2 SASEGT. The CDR3 is CASSRTAGQGQETQYF. The CDR3 DNA reads as TGTGCCAGCAGTCGGACGGCGGGTCAGGGCCAAGAGACCCAGTACTTC.